Here is one T cell receptor (beta chain) with its context. Antigen: not known. Germline CDR1 is SGDLS and CDR2 is YYNGEE. V lost 2 bases and J lost 6; bases outside the gene matches: 7. This CDR3 spans 16 amino acids. TCR alpha and TCR beta cDNA libraries carrying sample barcodes and UMIs came from 5'RACE with constant-segment primers. TCRdb analysed the 5' RACE reads with MiXCR anew, one entry per CDR3 protein. Found here are a few hundred thousand distinct CDR3 sequences, 15% to 20% of them singletons; the top ten hold about a fifth. The data originate from a study of T-cell memory formation after mild COVID-19. Study-level results: Memory cells collected pre-infection included some clones that later responded, suggesting cross-reactive memory joined. Clones shrinking from day 15 to 85 showed even CD4/CD8 mixes; later expanders tilted CD4+. The authors left the SARS-CoV-2 specificity of second-wave clones peaking on day 37 unconfirmed.

Sequenced input: PBMCs or a T cell subset sorted from them (not recorded which). The chain employs TRBV9 and TRBJ2-2; 10 nucleotides line up with TRBD1. The TCR originated in a man aged 18 to 30 who had mild COVID-19 (a few samples of this study predate the infection). Cell type and time point are not known. CDR3 in amino acids: CASSVPWDRGAGELFF. Written as DNA, the CDR3 is TGTGCCAGCAGCGTCCCCTGGGACAGGGGTGCCGGGGAGCTGTTTTTT.